This T cell receptor (beta chain) comes out of a study of technical replicates of blood from a handful of donors. Generated by immunoSEQ multiplex PCR, the TCRdb table keeps only in-frame clones and is missing some. The table lists around 79,000 clones, 94% of them singletons. V shed 2 bases and J shed 2 bases, with 13 bases lying between them. The CDR3 has 15 residues. Germline V gives CDR1 MNHNS, CDR2 SASEGT. The receptor comes from a human donor in good health. The rearrangement uses TRBV6-1 and TRBJ2-7, with a possible D match to TRBD2 (6 bases). Material for sequencing was T cells isolated from PBMCs. CDR3 sequence: CASSERGGEAYEQYF. CDR3 DNA: TGTGCCAGCAGTGAAAGGGGAGGTGAGGCCTACGAGCAGTACTTC.